The 18 T cell receptor beta chains below come from one sample, sequenced in a study of blood T cell repertoires in COVID-19. Using immunoSEQ multiplex PCR, the repertoire was profiled, and TCRdb retains in-frame clones only, with some absent. Of some 260,000 clones listed, 88% are singletons. The source material was peripheral blood. The receptors derive from a woman younger than 45 with acute or convalescent COVID-19.

The rearrangement links TRBV30 to TRBJ1-1, with 8 bases that match TRBD1. The V gene's germline CDR1 is GTSNPN and CDR2 SVGIG (reference sequence). J was trimmed by 1 base and V by 2 bases; bases with no gene match: 9. This CDR3 comprises 16 residues. This chain's CDR3 is CAWSLTAGTGNTEAFF. CDR3 DNA sequence: TGTGCCTGGAGTCTGACCGCCGGGACAGGGAACACTGAAGCTTTCTTT. Together with reference TRBV30 and TRBJ1-1, the CDR3 gives the full variable domain: SQTIHQWPATLVQPVGSPLSLECTVEGTSNPNLYWYRQAAGRGLQLLFYSVGIGQISSEVPQNLSASRPQDRQFILSSKKLLLSDSGFYLCAWSLTAGTGNTEAFFGQGTRLTVV.

The J gene is TRBJ2-3, the V gene TRBV6-5; TRBD2 agrees at 10 bases. J gave up 1 base and V 2 bases, and 3 bases lay outside the gene matches. Germline CDR1 MNHEY, CDR2 SVGAGI. The CDR3 is 16 residues long. CDR3 amino acids: CASSYAGTSGTDTQYF. The CDR3 nucleotides are TGTGCCAGCAGTTACGCCGGGACTAGCGGCACAGATACGCAGTATTTT.

The V and J genes are TRBV19 and TRBJ2-5, with 11 nucleotides matching TRBD2. The J segment lost 4 bases and the V segment lost 4 bases, leaving 5 bases of the junction unmatched. The CDR3 extends over 15 amino acids. The germline V gene encodes CDR1 LNHDA and CDR2 SQIVND (reference sequence). CDR3 nucleotides: TGTGCCAGTAGTACAGGACTAGCGGGCCGAGAGACCCAGTACTTC. Translating gives CASSTGLAGRETQYF.

CDR3 bases: TGTGCCAGCAGCGCTAGGGACAGCCAGTATAGTCAGTGCAATCAGCCCCAGCATTTT. Amino acids: CASSARDSQYSQCNQPQHF. The chain has TRBV7-4 and TRBJ1-5; the match to TRBD1 covers 7 bases. The CDR3 is 19 residues long. V lost 5 bases and J lost 2; bases outside the gene matches: 18. The V gene's germline CDR1 is SGHVT and CDR2 SQSDAQ.

V usage is TRBV5-1 and J usage is TRBJ2-1, with TRBD1 matching 8 bases. The V and J ends lost 4 bases and 6 bases, in that order; junction bases with no gene match: 9. Germline lookup yields CDR1 SGHRS and CDR2 YFSETQ. The CDR3 is 15 amino acids. The CDR3 reads CASSPGTGVLNEQFF. The CDR3 DNA reads TGCGCCAGCAGCCCGGGGACAGGAGTTCTCAATGAGCAGTTCTTC.

The rearrangement joins TRBV7-9 to TRBJ2-7; D is unresolved. The germline V gene encodes CDR1 SEHNR and CDR2 FQNEAQ (reference sequence). Trimming pared 5 bases from V and 6 bases from J, leaving 11 bases between. The CDR3 spans 12 residues. CDR3 loop: CASSPLPREQYF. Here the CDR3 DNA reads TGTGCCAGCAGCCCACTGCCTCGCGAGCAGTACTTC.

The chain recombines TRBV5-5 with TRBJ1-2; 10 bases line up with TRBD1. The CDR3 is 17 amino acids. With 0 bases clipped from V and 0 bases from J, the junction kept 5 bases outside the gene matches. The germline V gene has CDR1 SGHKS and CDR2 YYEKEE (reference sequence). The CDR3 bases are TGTGCCAGCAGCTTGGCCGGGACAGGGGCAGCTAACTATGGCTACACCTTC. Its translation: CASSLAGTGAANYGYTF.

On this clone: Other DNA variants within this sample encode the same CDR3. The chain carries TRBV30 and TRBJ2-7; 10 bases are shared with TRBD2. Germline CDR1 is GTSNPN and CDR2 is SVGIG (reference sequence). V was pared by 1 base and J by 3 bases, with 3 bases of the junction left unmatched. This CDR3 has 14 residues. CDR3 amino acids: CAWSGLAGVYEQYF. The CDR3 coding sequence is TGTGCCTGGAGTGGGCTAGCGGGAGTCTACGAGCAGTACTTC.

The chain recombines TRBV19 with TRBJ2-7; 10 nucleotides align to TRBD1. Looked up from germline, CDR1 is LNHDA and CDR2 is SQIVND (reference sequence). This CDR3 is built from 15 residues. J gave up 4 bases and V 4 bases, and 7 bases lay outside the gene matches. CDR3 DNA sequence: TGTGCCAGTAGTAAACCGGGACAGGGGCTTTACGAGCAGTACTTC. As protein: CASSKPGQGLYEQYF.

The chain combines TRBV2 with TRBJ2-2; D not certain. V was shortened by 9 bases and J by 1 base, with 9 bases between the two germline ends. Germline V gene sequence: CDR1 SNHLY, CDR2 FYNNEI. This CDR3 comprises 13 residues. The chain's CDR3 is CASFPGNTGELFF. The CDR3 DNA reads as TGTGCCAGTTTCCCAGGGAACACCGGGGAGCTGTTTTTT.

The gene calls are TRBV7-2 and TRBJ2-7; possibly TRBD2 for D (5 bases). Germline CDR1 and CDR2: SGHTA and FQGNSA. The CDR3 covers 14 residues. V lost 1 base to trimming and J lost 2 bases, with 9 bases between them. In nucleotides, the CDR3 is TGTGCCAGCAGCTTAGATGGAGGAGCCTACGAGCAGTACTTC. Translating gives CASSLDGGAYEQYF.

The chain couples TRBV3-1 (or the pseudogene TRBV3-2) to TRBJ2-4; 10 nucleotides match TRBD2. The CDR3 loop spans 17 amino acids. Germline CDR1 is LGHDT and CDR2 is YNNKEL (reference sequence). Germline trimming cut 4 bases from V and 2 bases from J; bases unmatched to any gene: 8. Here the CDR3 reads CASSPHLAGATKNIQYF. CDR3 DNA: TGTGCCAGCAGCCCCCATCTAGCGGGAGCCACCAAAAACATTCAGTACTTC.

The chain carries TRBV19 and TRBJ2-7; 10 bases map to TRBD2. Germline CDR1 reads LNHDA; CDR2 reads SQIVND (reference sequence). The CDR3 consists of 14 residues. V gave up 5 bases and J gave up 4 bases; unmatched junction bases: 5. CDR3 loop: CASSVAGGGYEQYF. In nucleotides, the CDR3 is TGTGCCAGTAGTGTAGCGGGAGGAGGGTACGAGCAGTACTTC.

This rearrangement joins TRBV7-9 to TRBJ2-7; the D is unclear. The CDR3 is 14 residues long. V was cut by 1 base and J by 1 base, with 8 bases left in between. Germline values: CDR1 SEHNR, CDR2 FQNEAQ (reference sequence). The CDR3 DNA reads as TGTGCCAGCAGCTTAGTGGCCAGATCCTACGAGCAGTACTTC. Protein sequence: CASSLVARSYEQYF.

This chain links TRBV18 with TRBJ2-7, with 9 bases matching TRBD2. Per the germline V gene, CDR1 is KGHSH and CDR2 is LQKENI. Trimming cost V 1 base and J 3 bases; bases outside gene matches: 7. The length of the CDR3 is 16 residues. The CDR3 region has the DNA TGTGCCAGCTCACCACTATTGGCTAGCGGGGACTACGAGCAGTACTTC. Translated: CASSPLLASGDYEQYF.

The chain couples TRBV14 to TRBJ2-1; a weak D match, TRBD2 (6 bases). Germline CDR1 SGHDN, CDR2 FVKESK. CDR3 length equals 15 residues. V was cut by 4 bases and J by 6 bases, with 16 bases left in between. The chain's CDR3 is CASSPPSGSGNEQFF. CDR3 coding DNA: TGTGCCAGCAGCCCCCCAAGCGGGTCCGGCAATGAGCAGTTCTTC.

The chain carries TRBV6-1 and TRBJ1-2, with 9 bases fitting TRBD1. CDR3 length equals 17 residues. CDR1 MNHNS and CDR2 SASEGT come from the germline V gene. The junction had 11 bases not matched to a gene; V was cut back by 2 bases and J by 4 bases. CDR3 loop: CASSEWTGVEGGYGYTF. The CDR3 nucleotides are TGTGCCAGCAGTGAATGGACAGGGGTTGAGGGGGGCTATGGCTACACCTTC.

This chain uses TRBV13 with TRBJ1-5; D gene unclear. This CDR3 contains 14 residues. In germline, CDR1 is PRHDT, CDR2 FYEKMQ (reference sequence). Trimming left V 4 bases short and J 3 bases short, with 10 bases between. CDR3 sequence reads: CASSSRVHNQPQHF. In nucleotides, the CDR3 is TGTGCCAGCAGCTCCCGGGTTCACAATCAGCCCCAGCATTTT.